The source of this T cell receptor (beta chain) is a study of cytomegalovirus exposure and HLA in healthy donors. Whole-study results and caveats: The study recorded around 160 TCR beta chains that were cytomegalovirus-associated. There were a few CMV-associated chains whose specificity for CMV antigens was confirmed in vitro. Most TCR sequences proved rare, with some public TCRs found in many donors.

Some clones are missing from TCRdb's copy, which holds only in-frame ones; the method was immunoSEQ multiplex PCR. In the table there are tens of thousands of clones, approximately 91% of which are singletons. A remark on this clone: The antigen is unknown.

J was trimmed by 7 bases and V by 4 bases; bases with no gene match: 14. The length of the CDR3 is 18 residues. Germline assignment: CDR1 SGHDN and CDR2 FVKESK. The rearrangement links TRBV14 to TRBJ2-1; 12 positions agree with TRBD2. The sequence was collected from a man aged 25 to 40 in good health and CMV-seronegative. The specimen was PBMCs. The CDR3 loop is CASSLFKASGGGGNEQFF. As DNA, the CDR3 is TGTGCCAGCAGCCTTTTCAAGGCTAGCGGGGGGGGAGGGAATGAGCAGTTCTTC.